These 27 T cell receptor beta chains originate from one sample sequenced in a study of T cell responses to AZD1222 COVID-19 vaccine. Assay: immunoSEQ multiplex PCR; the TCRdb copy retains only in-frame clones and omits some. The sample lists more than 95,000 clones; roughly 86% were seen once. This material consisted of peripheral blood, taken 28 days after the second dose of the MenACWY control vaccine. The origin of the receptors is an adult who received the MenACWY meningococcal vaccine as a control.

The gene calls are TRBV30 and TRBJ2-1; possibly TRBD2 for D (6 bases). In germline, CDR1 is GTSNPN, CDR2 SVGIG (reference sequence). This CDR3 comprises 13 residues. V was pared by 0 bases and J by 6 bases, with 9 bases between. The CDR3 sequence is CAWSVSEGNEQFF. Written as DNA, the CDR3 is TGTGCCTGGAGTGTGTCGGAGGGCAATGAGCAGTTCTTC. Combining the CDR3 with reference TRBV30 and TRBJ2-1 gives the whole variable domain SQTIHQWPATLVQPVGSPLSLECTVEGTSNPNLYWYRQAAGRGLQLLFYSVGIGQISSEVPQNLSASRPQDRQFILSSKKLLLSDSGFYLCAWSVSEGNEQFFGPGTRLTVL.

V and J are TRBV5-1 and TRBJ2-5, with D perhaps matching TRBD1 or TRBD2 (5 bases each). The CDR3 length is 13 residues. V was clipped by 5 bases and J by 6 bases, with 14 bases between them. Looked up from germline, CDR1 is SGHRS and CDR2 is YFSETQ. CDR3 sequence (DNA): TGCGCCAGCAGTGCGCAGGGCGGGCAGACCCAGTACTTC. This encodes CASSAQGGQTQYF.

This sequence joins TRBV28 and TRBJ1-5; TRBD1 might be the D (5 bases). The CDR3 is 13 residues long. The germline V gene has CDR1 MDHEN and CDR2 SYDVKM. With 6 bases removed from V and 3 bases from J, the gap between germline ends came to 9 bases. In nucleotides, the CDR3 is TGTGCCAGCAGCCGGGACTTCAATCAGCCCCAGCATTTT. It translates to CASSRDFNQPQHF.

CDR3 residues: CASSQDDQDTAYEQYF. DNA of the CDR3: TGCGCCAGCAGCCAAGATGATCAGGACACAGCCTACGAGCAGTACTTC. The rearrangement links TRBV4-1 to TRBJ2-7; TRBD1 is a possible D gene (5 bases). This CDR3 spans 16 amino acids. Germline CDR1 reads MGHRA; CDR2 reads YSYEKL. V was shortened by 0 bases and J by 2 bases, with 14 bases between the two germline ends.

This clone was counted a single time. The J gene is TRBJ2-7, the V gene TRBV24-1, with 8 nucleotides matching TRBD1. The CDR3 contains 16 residues. V lost 4 bases and J lost 2; bases outside the gene matches: 9. Germline V lookup: CDR1 KGHDR, CDR2 SFDVKD. CDR3 in DNA: TGTGCCACCAGTGACAGCAGGGGGCAGCTCACCTACGAGCAGTACTTC. Its protein product is CATSDSRGQLTYEQYF.

The chain is built from TRBV15 and TRBJ1-2; no definite D call. The germline CDR1 and CDR2 sequences are LNHNV and YYDKDF (reference sequence). CDR3 length equals 13 residues. Trimming removed 1 base at V and 7 bases at J, with 10 bases between. The CDR3 bases are TGTGCCACCAGCAGAGCTCAGGCTGGTGGCTACACCTTC. Protein sequence: CATSRAQAGGYTF.

The chain carries TRBV25-1 and TRBJ1-1, with D possibly matching TRBD1 (6 bases). The germline V gene has CDR1 MGHDK and CDR2 SYGVNS. Trimming cost V 6 bases and J 8 bases, with 13 bases left between them. This CDR3 spans 12 amino acids. CDR3 bases: TGTGCCAGCAGGCCCTCGGGGGGCGAAGCTTTCTTT. This codes for CASRPSGGEAFF.

V is TRBV7-8 and J is TRBJ1-5; D is unresolved. Germline V gives CDR1 SGHVS, CDR2 FQNEAQ. V dropped 5 bases and J dropped 0 bases, with 14 bases sitting between them. The CDR3 sequence is 16 residues long. CDR3 bases: TGTGCCAGCAGCGCCCGGGTCCTTTTTAGCAATCAGCCCCAGCATTTT. Amino acid sequence: CASSARVLFSNQPQHF. Filled out from reference TRBV7-8 and TRBJ1-5, the complete variable domain reads GAGVSQSPRYKVAKRGQDVALRCDPISGHVSLFWYQQALGQGPEFLTYFQNEAQLDKSGLPSDRFFAERPEGSVSTLKIQRTQQEDSAVYLCASSARVLFSNQPQHFGDGTRLSIL.

The rearrangement uses TRBV7-2 and TRBJ1-1, with D perhaps TRBD1 (6 bases). Germline loops: CDR1 SGHTA, CDR2 FQGNSA. The V gene lost 7 bases and the J gene lost 11 bases, with 23 bases spanning the gap. CDR3 length: 14 residues. The CDR3, as DNA: TGTGCCAGCACCCCCGGGGGCCAGGGGTTCTTGGCTTTCTTT. This encodes CASTPGGQGFLAFF.

The chain couples TRBV28 to TRBJ1-1; D is undetermined. The CDR3 spans 17 residues. Trimming pared 7 bases from V and 4 bases from J, leaving 25 bases between. Germline V gives CDR1 MDHEN, CDR2 SYDVKM. The CDR3 region has the DNA TGTGCCAGCAATCGGGCGGGCTTTGCCGGTTCGAGCACTGAAGCTTTCTTT. It yields the protein CASNRAGFAGSSTEAFF.

The CDR3 DNA reads TGTGCCAGCAGCTTACAGCGATACGGAAACACCATATATTTT. As protein: CASSLQRYGNTIYF. The rearrangement links TRBV11-1 to TRBJ1-3; D not certain. This CDR3 region has 14 residues. Germline V CDR1 and CDR2: SGHAT, FQDESV (reference sequence). Trimming took off 2 bases at V and 4 bases at J, with 9 bases between the two ends.

Here the CDR3 DNA reads TGTGCCACCAGTGACTCTACGACAGGGGGCGTCTATGGCTACACCTTC. Protein product: CATSDSTTGGVYGYTF. This chain connects TRBV24-1 to TRBJ1-2; TRBD1 aligns across 10 bases. The J segment lost 4 bases and the V segment lost 4 bases, leaving 8 bases of the junction unmatched. This CDR3 contains 16 residues. Germline CDR1 reads KGHDR; CDR2 reads SFDVKD.

The chain is built from TRBV10-3 and TRBJ1-4; D ambiguous. Germline loops: CDR1 ENHRY, CDR2 SYGVKD. The CDR3 contains 12 residues. V gave up 3 bases and J gave up 7 bases, with 6 bases separating them. The CDR3 loop reads CAISEPSEKLFF. CDR3 DNA: TGTGCCATCAGTGAACCAAGTGAAAAACTGTTTTTT.

This sequence joins TRBV6-2 or TRBV6-3 and TRBJ2-3; D could derive from TRBD1 or TRBD2 (5 bases each). Trimming removed 0 bases from V and 5 bases from J, with 9 bases in between. CDR1 MNHEY and CDR2 SVGEGT come from the germline V gene. This CDR3 region has 14 residues. In DNA, the CDR3 is TGTGCCAGCAGTTACTCGAGTGGGGGAGATACGCAGTATTTT. Its protein product is CASSYSSGGDTQYF.

The V call is TRBV7-2, the J call TRBJ2-7; D ambiguous. V was cut by 5 bases and J by 2 bases, with 10 bases left in between. CDR3 length: 13 amino acids. Germline V gives CDR1 SGHTA, CDR2 FQGNSA. The DNA of the CDR3 is TGTGCCAGCAGCGCTAGGACGGCCTACGAGCAGTACTTC. Translation gives CASSARTAYEQYF.

The chain employs TRBV5-1 and TRBJ2-1; 10 positions agree with TRBD2. CDR1 is SGHRS and CDR2 is YFSETQ in the germline V gene. The trim removed 0 bases at V and 2 bases at J, leaving 5 bases unmatched. CDR3 length: 17 amino acids. The CDR3 DNA reads as TGCGCCAGCAGCTTGGGACTAGCGGGTAATGCCTACAATGAGCAGTTCTTC. Encoded protein: CASSLGLAGNAYNEQFF.

There are a few counts of this clone. The chain links TRBV5-1 to TRBJ1-6; D is undetermined. V was trimmed by 4 bases and J by 3 bases, leaving 14 bases between them. This CDR3 has 16 residues. Germline V gene lookup returns CDR1 SGHRS and CDR2 YFSETQ. The CDR3 sequence: CASSISGPHYNSPLHF. CDR3 sequence (DNA): TGCGCCAGCAGCATTTCAGGTCCCCACTATAATTCACCCCTCCACTTT.

The chain has TRBV21-1 and TRBJ1-1. TRBV21-1 is assigned pseudogene status. The CDR3 loop spans 16 amino acids. CDR3 sequence reads: CASSKGDRIKNTEAFF. The CDR3 DNA reads as TGTGCCAGCAGCAAAGGCGACCGGATAAAGAACACTGAAGCTTTCTTT.

The gene calls are TRBV19 and TRBJ2-3, with TRBD2 matching over 8 bases. V lost 3 bases, J lost 1 base, and 9 bases stayed unmatched. Germline values: CDR1 LNHDA, CDR2 SQIVND (reference sequence). The CDR3 extends over 17 amino acids. In DNA form, the CDR3 reads TGTGCCAGTAGTATTGACCCTTCAGCGGGAGGCACAGATACGCAGTATTTT. Protein sequence: CASSIDPSAGGTDTQYF.

The chain has TRBV5-6 and TRBJ1-6; no definite D call. The CDR3 runs to 16 residues. V was clipped by 7 bases and J by 0 bases, with 14 bases between them. Germline V gene lookup returns CDR1 SGHDT and CDR2 YYEEEE. CDR3 sequence (DNA): TGTGCCAGCGGCCGCGGCAGCAGCTCCTATAATTCACCCCTCCACTTT. It codes for CASGRGSSSYNSPLHF.

This chain joins TRBV5-5 and TRBJ2-5; the D gene is possibly TRBD1 (6 bases). Per germline, CDR1 SGHKS and CDR2 YYEKEE (reference sequence). The CDR3 covers 16 residues. Trimming cost V 4 bases and J 3 bases, with 19 bases left between them. The DNA of the CDR3 is TGTGCCAGCAGCCTAACCGGGACATACGAGGAAGAGACCCAGTACTTC. Translating gives CASSLTGTYEEETQYF. Supplemented by reference TRBV5-5 and TRBJ2-5, the full variable domain reads DAGVTQSPTHLIKTRGQQVTLRCSPISGHKSVSWYQQVLGQGPQFIFQYYEKEERGRGNFPDRFSARQFPNYSSELNVNALLLGDSALYLCASSLTGTYEEETQYFGPGTRLLVL.

The rearrangement joins TRBV5-4 to TRBJ2-2, with 8 positions matching TRBD2. CDR1 is SGHNT and CDR2 is YYREEE in the germline V gene (reference sequence). The CDR3 is 16 amino acids. V dropped 0 bases and J dropped 3; count of bases not matched to a gene: 4. The CDR3 nucleotides read TGTGCCAGCAGCTTGGTAGGACTAGCCGACACCGGGGAGCTGTTTTTT. Protein product: CASSLVGLADTGELFF.

This chain links TRBV6-5 with TRBJ1-2; 8 bases match TRBD1. This CDR3 contains 14 residues. V dropped 5 bases and J dropped 9; count of bases not matched to a gene: 11. Germline CDR1 and CDR2: MNHEY and SVGAGI. CDR3 bases: TGTGCCAGCAGTATACGACAGGGGCTCAATCGCTACACCTTC. This gives the protein CASSIRQGLNRYTF.

The chain couples TRBV7-2 to TRBJ1-1; D is ambiguous. Germline V gene data show CDR1 as SGHTA and CDR2 as FQGNSA. The CDR3 loop spans 12 amino acids. The V and J ends lost 5 bases and 11 bases respectively, with 15 bases between them. The CDR3 spells CASSVDGVRAFF. CDR3 bases: TGTGCCAGCAGCGTTGATGGGGTGAGGGCTTTCTTT.

This chain connects TRBV28 to TRBJ2-2, with 10 bases that match TRBD1. J gave up 6 bases and V 3 bases, and 10 bases lay outside the gene matches. The length of the CDR3 is 17 residues. In germline, CDR1 is MDHEN, CDR2 SYDVKM. In DNA, the CDR3 is TGTGCCAGCAGTTTCAGACAGGGGGCGAGGTTGGCCGGGGAGCTGTTTTTT. Its protein is CASSFRQGARLAGELFF.

This chain links TRBV15 with TRBJ2-1; D not certain. Trimming took off 1 base at V and 9 bases at J, with 19 bases between the two ends. The CDR3 covers 16 residues. CDR1 and CDR2 from the germline V gene are LNHNV and YYDKDF (reference sequence). The CDR3, as DNA: TGTGCCACCAGCAGAGTATTGGACCCTTTAAGAAGTGAGCAGTTCTTC. It translates to CATSRVLDPLRSEQFF.

V gene TRBV18 combines with J gene TRBJ1-5, with TRBD1 identical over 7 bases. In germline, CDR1 is KGHSH, CDR2 LQKENI. V shed 6 bases, J shed 0 bases, and the junction held 2 bases outside the gene matches. The CDR3 loop spans 14 amino acids. The DNA for the CDR3 is TGTGCCAGCTCGCAGGGGGTTAGCAATCAGCCCCAGCATTTT. Translation gives CASSQGVSNQPQHF.